The present TCR beta chain was sequenced within a study of blood T cell repertoires in COVID-19. About the research overall: Researchers got acute and convalescent COVID-19 samples from the United States, Italy and Spain. PBMCs, B-cell-depleted T cells, or T cells were the source of the cDNA or gDNA that made up the material.

Germline V lookup: CDR1 SGDLS, CDR2 YYNGEE. The CDR3 has 15 amino acids. The ends lost 4 bases at V and 6 bases at J; junction bases unmatched: 5. Per the authors' pipeline: Estimated nucleated cell counts came from reference gene primer amplification. Clones were read by immunoSEQ multiplex PCR, and TCRdb kept only the in-frame ones, dropping some. V and J calls and clone size are copied from that table; D and trimming were computed from the DNA. The data show nearly 60,000 clones, with nearly 90% seen just once and about 12% held by the top ten. The sequencing sample was made of peripheral blood. The TCR sequence derives from a man in his 60s with active COVID-19. The chain carries TRBV9 and TRBJ2-1; 12 positions match TRBD2. CDR3 bases: TGTGCCAGCAGCCCACTAGCGGGAGGCGGCAATGAGCAGTTCTTC. Translating it yields CASSPLAGGGNEQFF.